This T cell receptor (beta chain) came from a study of shared clonotypes between healthy human individuals. The germline V gene has CDR1 KGHSH and CDR2 LQKENI. Trimming removed 2 bases from V and 0 bases from J, with 20 bases in between. The CDR3 consists of 18 residues. Using immunoSEQ multiplex PCR, the repertoire was profiled, and TCRdb retains in-frame clones only, with some absent. The data show 1.6 million or so clones, approximately 98.5% seen once. V usage is TRBV18 and J usage is TRBJ2-7; no clear D. Sequenced: naive CD4+ T cells sorted from blood. Described subset: CD45RA+ positively selected. This receptor was taken from a young man in good health. The CDR3 reads CASSPIPLSVSSSYEQYF. As DNA, the CDR3 is TGTGCCAGCTCACCAATCCCTTTGTCAGTATCCAGCTCCTACGAGCAGTACTTC.